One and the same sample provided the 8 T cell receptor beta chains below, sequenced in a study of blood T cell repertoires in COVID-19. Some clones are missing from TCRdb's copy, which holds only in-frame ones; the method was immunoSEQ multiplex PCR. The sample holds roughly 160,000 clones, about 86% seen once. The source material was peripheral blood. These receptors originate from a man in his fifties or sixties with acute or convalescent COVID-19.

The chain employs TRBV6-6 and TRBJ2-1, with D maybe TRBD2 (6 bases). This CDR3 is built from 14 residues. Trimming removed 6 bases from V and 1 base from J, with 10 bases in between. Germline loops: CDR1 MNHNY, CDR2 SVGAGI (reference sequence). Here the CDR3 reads CASSGLLSYNEQFF. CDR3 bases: TGTGCCAGCAGCGGACTACTGTCCTACAATGAGCAGTTCTTC.

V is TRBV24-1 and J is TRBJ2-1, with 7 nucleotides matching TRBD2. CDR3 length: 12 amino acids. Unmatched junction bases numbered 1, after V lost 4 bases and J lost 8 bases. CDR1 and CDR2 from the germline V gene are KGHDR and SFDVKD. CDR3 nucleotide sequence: TGTGCCACCAGTGAAGGGAGGGATGAGCAGTTCTTC. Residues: CATSEGRDEQFF.

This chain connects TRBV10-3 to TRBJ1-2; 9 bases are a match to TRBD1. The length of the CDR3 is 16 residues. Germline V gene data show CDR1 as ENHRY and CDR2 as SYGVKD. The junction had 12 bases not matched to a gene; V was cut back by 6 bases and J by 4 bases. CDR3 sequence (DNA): TGTGCCATCAGCCCAGATCGACAGGGGGGATTCTATGGCTACACCTTC. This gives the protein CAISPDRQGGFYGYTF.

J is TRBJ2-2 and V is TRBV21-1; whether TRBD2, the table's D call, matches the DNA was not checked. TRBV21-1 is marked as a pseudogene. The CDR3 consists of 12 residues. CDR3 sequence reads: CVGSANTGELFF. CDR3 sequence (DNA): TGTGTAGGAAGCGCGAACACCGGGGAGCTGTTTTTT.

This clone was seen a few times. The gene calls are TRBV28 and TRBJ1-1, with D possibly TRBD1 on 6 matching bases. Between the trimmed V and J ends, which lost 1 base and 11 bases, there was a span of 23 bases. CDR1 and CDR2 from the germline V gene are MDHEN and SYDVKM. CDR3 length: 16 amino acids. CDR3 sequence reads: CASSLFSVQGSRPAFF. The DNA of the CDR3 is TGTGCCAGCAGTTTATTCTCTGTACAGGGTTCGAGGCCGGCTTTCTTT.

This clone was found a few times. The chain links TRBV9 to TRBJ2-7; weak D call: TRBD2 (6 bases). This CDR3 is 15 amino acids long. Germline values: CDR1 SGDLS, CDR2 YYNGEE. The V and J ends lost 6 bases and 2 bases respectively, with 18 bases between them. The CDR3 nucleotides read TGTGCCAGCACCGAGGGGTCTAGCGCGGCCTACGAGCAGTACTTC. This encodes CASTEGSSAAYEQYF.

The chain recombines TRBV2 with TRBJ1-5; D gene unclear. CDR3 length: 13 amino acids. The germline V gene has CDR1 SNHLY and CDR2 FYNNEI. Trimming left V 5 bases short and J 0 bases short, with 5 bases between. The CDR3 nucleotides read TGTGCCAGCAGTCAGTATAGCAATCAGCCCCAGCATTTT. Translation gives CASSQYSNQPQHF.

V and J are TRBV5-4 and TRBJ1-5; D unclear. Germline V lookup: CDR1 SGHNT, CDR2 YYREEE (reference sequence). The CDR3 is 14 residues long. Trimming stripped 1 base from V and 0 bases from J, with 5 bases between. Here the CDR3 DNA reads TGTGCCAGCAGCTTGTTCAATAGCAATCAGCCCCAGCATTTT. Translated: CASSLFNSNQPQHF.